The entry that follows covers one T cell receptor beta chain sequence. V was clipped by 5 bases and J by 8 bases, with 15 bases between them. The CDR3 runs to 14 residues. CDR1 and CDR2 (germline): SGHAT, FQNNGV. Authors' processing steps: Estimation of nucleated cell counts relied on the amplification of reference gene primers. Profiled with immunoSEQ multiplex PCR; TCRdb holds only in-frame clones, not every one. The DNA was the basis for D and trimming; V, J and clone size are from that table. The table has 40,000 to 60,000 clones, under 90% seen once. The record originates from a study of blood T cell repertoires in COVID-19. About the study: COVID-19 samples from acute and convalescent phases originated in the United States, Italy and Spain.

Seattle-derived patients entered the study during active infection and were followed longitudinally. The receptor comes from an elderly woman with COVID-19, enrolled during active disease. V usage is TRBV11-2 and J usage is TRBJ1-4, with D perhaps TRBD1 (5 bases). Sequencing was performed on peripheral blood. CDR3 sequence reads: CASSQGPIREKLFF. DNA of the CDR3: TGTGCCAGCAGCCAGGGCCCTATCCGGGAAAAACTGTTTTTT.